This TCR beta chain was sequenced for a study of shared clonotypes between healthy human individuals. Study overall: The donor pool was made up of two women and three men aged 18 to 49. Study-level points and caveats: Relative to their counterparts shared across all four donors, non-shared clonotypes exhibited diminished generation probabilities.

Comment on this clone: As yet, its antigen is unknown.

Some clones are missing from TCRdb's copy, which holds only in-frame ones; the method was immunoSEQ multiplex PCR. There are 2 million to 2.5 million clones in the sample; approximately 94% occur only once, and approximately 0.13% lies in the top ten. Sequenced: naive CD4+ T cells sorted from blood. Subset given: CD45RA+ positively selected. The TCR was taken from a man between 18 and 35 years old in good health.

In DNA, the CDR3 is TGTGCCAGCAGTTACGCTCCAGGGTCCACGGCTGGCTACACCTTC. As protein: CASSYAPGSTAGYTF. The chain is built from TRBV6-5 and TRBJ1-2; D may be TRBD1 (5 bases). The germline V gene has CDR1 MNHEY and CDR2 SVGAGI. V was clipped by 2 bases and J by 7 bases, with 17 bases between them. The CDR3 length is 15 residues.